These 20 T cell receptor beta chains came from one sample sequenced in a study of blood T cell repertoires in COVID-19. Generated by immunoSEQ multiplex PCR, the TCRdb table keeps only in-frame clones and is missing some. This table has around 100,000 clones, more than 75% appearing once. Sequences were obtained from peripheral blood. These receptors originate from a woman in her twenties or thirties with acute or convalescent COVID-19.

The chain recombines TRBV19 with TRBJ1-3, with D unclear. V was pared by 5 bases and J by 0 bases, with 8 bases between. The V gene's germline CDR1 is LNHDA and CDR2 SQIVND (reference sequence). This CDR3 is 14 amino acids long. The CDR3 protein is CASSQQSSGNTIYF. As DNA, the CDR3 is TGTGCCAGTAGTCAACAGAGCTCTGGAAACACCATATATTTT.

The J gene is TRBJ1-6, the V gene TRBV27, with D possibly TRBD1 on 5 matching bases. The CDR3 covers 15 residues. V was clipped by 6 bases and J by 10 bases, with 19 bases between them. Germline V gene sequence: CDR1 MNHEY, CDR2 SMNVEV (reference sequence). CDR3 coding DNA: TGTGCCAGCAGCCTTGGGGGGGGGATAGGGTCACCCCTCCACTTT. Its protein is CASSLGGGIGSPLHF.

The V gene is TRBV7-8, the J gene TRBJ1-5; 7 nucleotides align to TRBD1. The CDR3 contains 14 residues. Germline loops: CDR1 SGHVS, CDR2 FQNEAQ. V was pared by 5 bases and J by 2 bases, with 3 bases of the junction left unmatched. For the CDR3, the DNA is TGTGCCAGCAGCGTAACAGGGGGCAATCAGCCCCAGCATTTT. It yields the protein CASSVTGGNQPQHF.

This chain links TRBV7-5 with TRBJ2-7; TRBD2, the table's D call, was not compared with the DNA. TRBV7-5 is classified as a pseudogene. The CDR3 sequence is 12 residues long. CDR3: CARSSVLYEQYF. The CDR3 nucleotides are TGTGCCAGAAGCTCTGTACTCTACGAGCAGTACTTC.

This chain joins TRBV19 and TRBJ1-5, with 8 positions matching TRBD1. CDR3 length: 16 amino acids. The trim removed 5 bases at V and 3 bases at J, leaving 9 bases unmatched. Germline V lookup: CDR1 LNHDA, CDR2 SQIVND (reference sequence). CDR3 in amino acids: CASSGLRTGFNQPQHF. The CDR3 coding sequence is TGTGCCAGTAGTGGGCTCCGGACAGGGTTCAATCAGCCCCAGCATTTT.

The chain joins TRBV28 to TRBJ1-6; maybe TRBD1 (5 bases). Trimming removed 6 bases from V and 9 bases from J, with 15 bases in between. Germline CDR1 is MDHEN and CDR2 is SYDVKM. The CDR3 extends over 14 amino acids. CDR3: CASSNLGGGSPLHF. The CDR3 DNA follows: TGTGCCAGCAGCAATCTGGGGGGTGGTTCACCCCTCCACTTT.

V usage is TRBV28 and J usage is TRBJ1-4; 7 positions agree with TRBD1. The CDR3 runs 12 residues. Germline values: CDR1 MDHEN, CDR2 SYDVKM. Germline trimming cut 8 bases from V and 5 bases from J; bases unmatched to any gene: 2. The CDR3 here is CASWDRNEKLFF. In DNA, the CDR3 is TGTGCCAGCTGGGACAGAAATGAAAAACTGTTTTTT.

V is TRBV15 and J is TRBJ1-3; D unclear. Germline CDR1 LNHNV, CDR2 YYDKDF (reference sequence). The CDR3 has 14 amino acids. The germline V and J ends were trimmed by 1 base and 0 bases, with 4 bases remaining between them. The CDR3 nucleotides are TGTGCCACCAGCAGAGGGCTCTCTGGAAACACCATATATTTT. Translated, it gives CATSRGLSGNTIYF.

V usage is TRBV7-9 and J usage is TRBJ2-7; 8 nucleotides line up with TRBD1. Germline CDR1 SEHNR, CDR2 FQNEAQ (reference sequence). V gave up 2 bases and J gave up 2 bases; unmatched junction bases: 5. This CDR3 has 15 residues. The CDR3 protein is CASSLYDRGTYEQYF. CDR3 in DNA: TGTGCCAGCAGCTTATACGACAGGGGAACCTACGAGCAGTACTTC.

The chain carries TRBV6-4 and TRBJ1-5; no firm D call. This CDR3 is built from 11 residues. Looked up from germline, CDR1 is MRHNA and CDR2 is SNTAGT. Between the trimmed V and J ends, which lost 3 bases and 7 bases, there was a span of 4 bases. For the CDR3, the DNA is TGTGCCAGCAGTGATGAGCAGCCCCAGCATTTT. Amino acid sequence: CASSDEQPQHF.

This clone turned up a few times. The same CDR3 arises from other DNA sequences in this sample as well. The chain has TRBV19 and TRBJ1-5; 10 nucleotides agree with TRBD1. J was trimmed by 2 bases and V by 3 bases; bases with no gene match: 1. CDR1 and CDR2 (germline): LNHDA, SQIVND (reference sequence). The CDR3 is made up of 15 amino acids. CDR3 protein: CASSIGTGGNQPQHF. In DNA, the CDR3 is TGTGCCAGTAGTATTGGGACAGGGGGCAATCAGCCCCAGCATTTT.

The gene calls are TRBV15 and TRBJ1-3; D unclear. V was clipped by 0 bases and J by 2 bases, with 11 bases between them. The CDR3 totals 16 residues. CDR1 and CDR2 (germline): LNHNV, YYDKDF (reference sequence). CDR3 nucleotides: TGTGCCACCAGCAGAGATCGTCGCGGGACTGGAAACACCATATATTTT. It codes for CATSRDRRGTGNTIYF.

The CDR3 bases are TGTGCCAGCAGCGGAGCAGGGTACTCTGGAAACACCATATATTTT. Translation: CASSGAGYSGNTIYF. J is TRBJ1-3 and V is TRBV9; D possibly corresponds to TRBD1 (5 bases). CDR1 SGDLS and CDR2 YYNGEE come from the germline V gene. V shed 3 bases and J shed 0 bases, with 10 bases lying between them. There are 15 residues in the CDR3.

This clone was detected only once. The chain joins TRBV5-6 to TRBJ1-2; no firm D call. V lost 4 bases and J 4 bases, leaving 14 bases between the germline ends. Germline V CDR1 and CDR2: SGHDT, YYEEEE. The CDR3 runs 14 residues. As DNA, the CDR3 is TGTGCCAGCAGCCGATTTACAGCCACCTATGGCTACACCTTC. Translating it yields CASSRFTATYGYTF.

For the CDR3, the DNA is TGTGCCAGCAGTTTAATGGAAAATGGGGGGATCACCTACGAGCAGTACTTC. The encoded protein is CASSLMENGGITYEQYF. The rearrangement links TRBV28 to TRBJ2-7, with D possibly being TRBD2 (6 bases). Germline values: CDR1 MDHEN, CDR2 SYDVKM. The CDR3 is made up of 17 amino acids. Trimming took off 2 bases at V and 2 bases at J, with 19 bases between the two ends.

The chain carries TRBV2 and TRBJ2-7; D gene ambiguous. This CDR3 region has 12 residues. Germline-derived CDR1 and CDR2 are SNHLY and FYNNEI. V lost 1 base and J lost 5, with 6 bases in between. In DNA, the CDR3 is TGTGCCAGCAGTGAAGGAGGAGACGAGCAGTACTTC. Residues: CASSEGGDEQYF.

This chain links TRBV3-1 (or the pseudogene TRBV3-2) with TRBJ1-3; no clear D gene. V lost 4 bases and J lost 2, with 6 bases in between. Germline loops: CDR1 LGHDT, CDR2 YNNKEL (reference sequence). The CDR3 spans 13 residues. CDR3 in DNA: TGTGCCAGCAGCCCAAGCGCTGGAAACACCATATATTTT. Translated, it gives CASSPSAGNTIYF.

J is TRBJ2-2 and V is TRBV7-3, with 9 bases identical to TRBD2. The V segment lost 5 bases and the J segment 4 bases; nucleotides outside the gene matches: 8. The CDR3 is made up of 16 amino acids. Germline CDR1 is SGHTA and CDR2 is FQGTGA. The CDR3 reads CASSPSFSGGTGELFF. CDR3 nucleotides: TGTGCCAGCAGCCCCTCATTTAGCGGGGGCACCGGGGAGCTGTTTTTT.

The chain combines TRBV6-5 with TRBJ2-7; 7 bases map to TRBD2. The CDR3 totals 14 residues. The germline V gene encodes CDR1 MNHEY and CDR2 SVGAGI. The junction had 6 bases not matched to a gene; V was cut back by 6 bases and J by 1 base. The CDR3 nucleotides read TGTGCCAGCAGGTTAAGCGGGGATTCCTACGAGCAGTACTTC. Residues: CASRLSGDSYEQYF.

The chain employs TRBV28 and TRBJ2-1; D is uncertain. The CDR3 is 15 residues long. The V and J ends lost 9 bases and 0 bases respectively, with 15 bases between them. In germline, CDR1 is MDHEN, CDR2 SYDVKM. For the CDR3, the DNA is TGTGCCAGTGCTTTTACACGGAGCTCCTACAATGAGCAGTTCTTC. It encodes CASAFTRSSYNEQFF.